The 25 T cell receptor beta chains below all came from one sample that was sequenced in a study of blood T cells in healthy people across ages. Combining a sample-barcoded 5' primer with a J-beta primer mix, a second PCR ran for about 7 to 12 cycles. TCRdb independently ran MiXCR on the 5' RACE reads; one entry per CDR3 protein. The repertoire holds approximately 1,700,000 distinct CDR3 sequences, with roughly two fifths as singletons. Sample: blood. These receptors originate from a human donor in good health.

A remark on this clonotype: One end of the junction varies from germline; a read error may be responsible. This chain links TRBV6-5 with TRBJ2-1; D may be TRBD2 (5 bases). Germline loops: CDR1 MNHEY, CDR2 SVGAGI. CDR3 length: 16 residues. The DNA of the CDR3 is TGTGCCAGCACCCCCAGAGCCGAGCGGCTGAACAATGAGCGGTTCTTC. This codes for CASTPRAERLNNERFF.

For the CDR3, the DNA is TGCGCCAGCAGCCACGGGGACGGATACGAGCAGTACTTC. This sequence encodes CASSHGDGYEQYF. The chain links TRBV4-1 to TRBJ2-7, with D tentatively TRBD1 or TRBD2 (5 bases each). The CDR3 is 13 amino acids. The V and J ends lost 3 bases and 4 bases respectively, with 10 bases between them. Looked up from germline, CDR1 is MGHRA and CDR2 is YSYEKL.

This clonotype has just a few counts. The gene calls are TRBV6-6 and TRBJ1-1, with D possibly TRBD1 on 6 matching bases. The V and J ends lost 5 bases and 1 base respectively, with 11 bases between them. The V gene's germline CDR1 is MNHNY and CDR2 SVGAGI (reference sequence). CDR3 size: 14 residues. The CDR3 region has the DNA TGTGCCAGCAGTCGCGGACAGCCGAACACTGAAGCTTTCTTT. Translating gives CASSRGQPNTEAFF.

This chain joins TRBV7-9 and TRBJ2-7; 10 bases are a match to TRBD1. The junction had 13 bases not matched to a gene; V was cut back by 6 bases and J by 5 bases. The germline gives CDR1 SEHNR, CDR2 FQNEAQ (reference sequence). The CDR3 totals 16 residues. The CDR3 reads CASRNNMGQGRNEQYF. CDR3 coding DNA: TGTGCCAGCAGAAACAACATGGGACAGGGGAGGAACGAGCAGTACTTC.

The genes are TRBV20-1 and TRBJ2-7; perhaps TRBD2 as D (5 bases). The CDR3 runs to 13 residues. The V gene lost 5 bases and the J gene lost 7 bases, with 18 bases spanning the gap. Per the germline V gene, CDR1 is DFQATT and CDR2 is SNEGSKA (reference sequence). In DNA, the CDR3 is TGCAGTGCTCTGACGGGAACCGGGGAGGAGCAGTACTTC. Encoded protein: CSALTGTGEEQYF.

This clonotype was observed a handful of times. V gene TRBV7-2 combines with J gene TRBJ2-7; the D is unclear. The CDR3 contains 15 residues. From germline, CDR1 is SGHTA and CDR2 FQGNSA. Trimming cost V 0 bases and J 0 bases, with 9 bases left between them. As DNA, the CDR3 is TGTGCCAGCAGCTTAGCTCCGGCCATCTCCTACGAGCAGTACTTC. It codes for CASSLAPAISYEQYF. Full variable domain (outside the CDR3, taken from reference TRBV7-2 and TRBJ2-7): GAGVSQSPSNKVTEKGKDVELRCDPISGHTALYWYRQSLGQGLEFLIYFQGNSAPDKSGLPSDRFSAERTGGSVSTLTIQRTQQEDSAVYLCASSLAPAISYEQYFGPGTRLTVT.

This chain joins TRBV29-1 and TRBJ1-1, with TRBD1 as a possible D gene (6 bases). Trimming stripped 2 bases from V and 3 bases from J, with 13 bases between. This CDR3 is 14 amino acids long. Looked up from germline, CDR1 is SQVTM and CDR2 is ANQGSEA. CDR3 sequence (DNA): TGCAGCGTTGAACGAGGGGGGACGTACACTGAAGCTTTCTTT. Protein product: CSVERGGTYTEAFF. The full variable domain, with the rest looked up from reference TRBV29-1 and TRBJ1-1, is SAVISQKPSRDICQRGTSLTIQCQVDSQVTMMFWYRQQPGQSLTLIATANQGSEATYESGFVIDKFPISRPNLTFSTLTVSNMSPEDSSIYLCSVERGGTYTEAFFGQGTRLTVV.

This clonotype has more than one count but fewer than ten. A junction end diverges from the germline sequence, so it may reflect a read error. This chain links TRBV29-1 with TRBJ1-4; the D is unclear. This CDR3 comprises 12 residues. CDR1 SQVTM and CDR2 ANQGSEA come from the germline V gene. Written as DNA, the CDR3 is TGCAGCGTTGGGAGCCTAAATGAAAAACCGTTTTTT. It specifies CSVGSLNEKPFF.

Only a few counts were recorded for this clonotype. The chain is built from TRBV4-1 and TRBJ2-3; 9 bases fit TRBD2. CDR3 length: 17 residues. Germline V lookup: CDR1 MGHRA, CDR2 YSYEKL. J gave up 5 bases and V 4 bases, and 13 bases lay outside the gene matches. The CDR3 region has the DNA TGCGCCAGCAGCCCTCGAAGCGGGGGGCTCCTAGAAGATACGCAGTATTTT. Protein sequence: CASSPRSGGLLEDTQYF.

This clonotype was counted between two and nine times. V gene TRBV5-1 combines with J gene TRBJ2-7; TRBD2 aligns across 7 bases. The CDR3 loop spans 15 amino acids. Germline V CDR1 and CDR2: SGHRS, YFSETQ. V lost 4 bases, J lost 3 bases, and 10 bases stayed unmatched. The CDR3 DNA is TGCGCCAGCAGCCACCGTGGGGGGACTAACTACGAGCAGTACTTC. Protein: CASSHRGGTNYEQYF. Based on the CDR3 plus reference TRBV5-1 and TRBJ2-7, the full variable domain is KAGVTQTPRYLIKTRGQQVTLSCSPISGHRSVSWYQQTPGQGLQFLFEYFSETQRNKGNFPGRFSGRQFSNSRSEMNVSTLELGDSALYLCASSHRGGTNYEQYFGPGTRLTVT.

In its sample, this clonotype was seen a few times. V usage is TRBV27 and J usage is TRBJ1-1; D call uncertain. The ends were cut back, 2 bases at V and 5 bases at J, with 12 bases in the middle. Germline V gives CDR1 MNHEY, CDR2 SMNVEV (reference sequence). This CDR3 contains 14 residues. CDR3 sequence reads: CASSLRREGTEAFF. CDR3 coding DNA: TGTGCCAGCAGTTTACGCCGGGAGGGAACTGAAGCTTTCTTT.

To note about this clonotype: A read error may produce the germline difference seen at one junction end. The rearrangement joins TRBV20-1 to TRBJ2-1, with no clear D. This CDR3 spans 13 amino acids. The germline CDR1 and CDR2 sequences are DFQATT and SNEGSKA (reference sequence). The CDR3 spells CSARVSSYNKQFF. The CDR3 region has the DNA TGCAGTGCTAGAGTATCCTCCTACAATAAGCAGTTCTTC.

The rearrangement joins TRBV18 to TRBJ2-4; D is possibly TRBD2 (5 bases). The better agreement between TRBJ2-7 and the DNA end casts doubt on the J call. The CDR3 consists of 13 residues. The germline V gene has CDR1 KGHSH and CDR2 LQKENI. The CDR3 is CANHQGLAYEQYF. DNA for the CDR3: TGTGCCAACCACCAAGGACTCGCCTACGAGCAGTACTTC.

The rearrangement links TRBV5-6 to TRBJ2-3; tentatively, D is TRBD1 (5 bases). V lost 4 bases and J 10 bases, leaving 10 bases between the germline ends. Germline V gene sequence: CDR1 SGHDT, CDR2 YYEEEE. The CDR3 has 11 amino acids. The CDR3 protein is CASSRGEAQYF. The CDR3 nucleotides are TGTGCCAGCAGCAGGGGTGAGGCGCAGTATTTT.

This chain joins TRBV7-2 and TRBJ1-1; no definite D call. The germline gives CDR1 SGHTA, CDR2 FQGNSA. The CDR3 totals 14 residues. V was trimmed by 1 base and J by 2 bases, leaving 8 bases between them. CDR3 in amino acids: CASSLEQSNTEAFF. The CDR3 nucleotides are TGTGCCAGCAGCTTAGAACAGAGTAACACTGAAGCTTTCTTT.

This clonotype occurred many times. The chain uses TRBV6-1 and TRBJ1-2, with D maybe TRBD1 (5 bases). The CDR3 loop spans 14 amino acids. Germline V CDR1 and CDR2: MNHNS, SASEGT. The germline V and J ends were trimmed by 3 bases and 7 bases, with 15 bases remaining between them. The CDR3 loop reads CASSDSMAGAGYTF. The DNA of the CDR3 is TGTGCCAGCAGTGACTCTATGGCCGGGGCTGGCTACACCTTC.

This chain uses TRBV7-2 with TRBJ2-7; the D call may be TRBD1 or TRBD2 (6 bases each). The CDR3 consists of 15 residues. CDR1 is SGHTA, CDR2 FQGNSA, per germline. With 1 base removed from V and 9 bases from J, the gap between germline ends came to 19 bases. The CDR3 coding sequence is TGTGCCAGCAGCTTAGATAGCGGCAGGGGTAAGGCGCAGTACTTC. This gives the protein CASSLDSGRGKAQYF. Full variable domain (outside the CDR3, taken from reference TRBV7-2 and TRBJ2-7): GAGVSQSPSNKVTEKGKDVELRCDPISGHTALYWYRQSLGQGLEFLIYFQGNSAPDKSGLPSDRFSAERTGGSVSTLTIQRTQQEDSAVYLCASSLDSGRGKAQYFGPGTRLTVT.

Only a few counts were recorded for this clonotype. CDR3 sequence reads: CAISESIVYRRNSNQPQHF. DNA for the CDR3: TGTGCCATCAGTGAGTCGATTGTGTATAGGCGGAATAGCAATCAGCCCCAGCATTTT. The rearrangement joins TRBV10-3 to TRBJ1-5; no definite D call. The CDR3 loop spans 19 amino acids. The germline V gene encodes CDR1 ENHRY and CDR2 SYGVKD. The V end lost 0 bases, the J end lost 0 bases, and 18 bases lay between the germline ends.

The V and J genes are TRBV2 and TRBJ1-1; D remains ambiguous. V dropped 7 bases and J dropped 5 bases, with 14 bases sitting between them. This CDR3 has 13 amino acids. The V gene's germline CDR1 is SNHLY and CDR2 FYNNEI. CDR3 nucleotide sequence: TGTGCCAGCATGGTAGAGAGCGGGACTGAAGCTTTCTTT. Protein sequence: CASMVESGTEAFF.

The chain has TRBV29-1 and TRBJ1-1; D might be TRBD1 (6 bases). V was shortened by 7 bases and J by 5 bases, with 20 bases between the two germline ends. The CDR3 consists of 14 residues. The germline V gene has CDR1 SQVTM and CDR2 ANQGSEA. The CDR3 DNA reads TGCAGCGCGGGCCGGGGGCCGGGTGAAACTGAAGCTTTCTTT. Encoded protein: CSAGRGPGETEAFF.

The gene calls are TRBV25-1 and TRBJ2-1; TRBD2 agrees at 7 bases. The CDR3 runs to 15 residues. CDR1 is MGHDK and CDR2 is SYGVNS in the germline V gene. The V and J ends lost 7 bases and 0 bases, in that order; junction bases with no gene match: 6. CDR3 sequence: CASTSGAPSYNEQFF. CDR3 in DNA: TGTGCCAGCACCAGCGGGGCCCCCTCCTACAATGAGCAGTTCTTC.

This rearrangement joins TRBV29-1 to TRBJ1-3, with unresolved D. This CDR3 is built from 13 residues. The germline V and J ends were trimmed by 4 bases and 0 bases, with 7 bases remaining between them. Germline assignment: CDR1 SQVTM and CDR2 ANQGSEA. The CDR3, as DNA: TGCAGCGTTGCGAGGGTCTCTGGAAACACCATATATTTT. Amino acid sequence: CSVARVSGNTIYF.

The sample holds a few counts of this clonotype. This sequence joins TRBV4-2 and TRBJ2-5; TRBD2 agrees at 10 bases. Germline CDR1 reads LGHNA; CDR2 reads YNFKEQ. This CDR3 region has 15 residues. Trimming took 4 bases from V and 2 from J; bases not matched to a gene: 4. The CDR3 reads CASSRTSGDQETQYF. The DNA for the CDR3 is TGTGCCAGCAGCCGGACTAGCGGAGATCAAGAGACCCAGTACTTC.

In the case of this clonotype: This CDR3 is missing its conserved last phenylalanine or tryptophan, likely due to a read error. The J gene is TRBJ1-5, the V gene TRBV27, with D tentatively TRBD1 (5 bases). The CDR3 is 13 residues long. The V end lost 5 bases, the J end lost 6 bases, and 11 bases lay between the germline ends. Per germline, CDR1 MNHEY and CDR2 SMNVEV (reference sequence). The DNA of the CDR3 is TGTGCCAGCAGTCTGACAGAATCTCAGCCCCAGCATTCT. It encodes CASSLTESQPQHS.

This clonotype has ten or more counts. The J gene is TRBJ1-6, the V gene TRBV5-1; tentative D call: TRBD1 (6 bases). Trimming shortened V by 0 bases and J by 12 bases, and 10 bases separated the two germline ends. The CDR3 length is 13 residues. Looked up from germline, CDR1 is SGHRS and CDR2 is YFSETQ. The CDR3 sequence is CASSLDRVQPLHF. The DNA for the CDR3 is TGCGCCAGCAGCTTGGACAGGGTCCAACCCCTCCACTTT. Drawing the rest from reference TRBV5-1 and TRBJ1-6, the complete variable domain is KAGVTQTPRYLIKTRGQQVTLSCSPISGHRSVSWYQQTPGQGLQFLFEYFSETQRNKGNFPGRFSGRQFSNSRSEMNVSTLELGDSALYLCASSLDRVQPLHFGNGTRLTVT.